This passage covers 13 T cell receptor beta chains from one sample sequenced in a study of early stage breast cancer tumors. Sequencing was performed with immunoSEQ multiplex PCR; in TCRdb, only in-frame clones are kept and a portion is missing. The sample lists fewer than 30,000 clones, roughly 55% occurring once. Sequencing was carried out using breast tumor tissue. The source of these receptors is a person between 50 and 60 years old with breast cancer.

The chain employs TRBV6-6 and TRBJ2-1; 11 bases match TRBD2. CDR1 is MNHNY and CDR2 is SVGAGI in the germline V gene (reference sequence). V shed 4 bases and J 5 bases; nucleotides not matched to a gene: 7. The CDR3 is 16 amino acids. The CDR3 bases are TGTGCCAGCAGTTCAGCACCGGGACTAGCGGACAATGAGCAGTTCTTC. Translation: CASSSAPGLADNEQFF.

This clone was seen more than once but under ten times. The chain joins TRBV6-5 to TRBJ1-2; D is undetermined. The ends were cut back, 6 bases at V and 1 base at J, with 9 bases in the middle. The length of the CDR3 is 13 residues. The germline V gene encodes CDR1 MNHEY and CDR2 SVGAGI. The CDR3 sequence: CASSREINYGYTF. DNA of the CDR3: TGTGCCAGCAGCCGGGAGATTAACTATGGCTACACCTTC.

This rearrangement joins TRBV6-1 to TRBJ2-1, with D tentatively TRBD2 (6 bases). V lost 4 bases and J lost 6, with 16 bases in between. This CDR3 has 15 amino acids. Germline values: CDR1 MNHNS, CDR2 SASEGT. The CDR3 DNA sequence: TGTGCCAGCAGTGGTCCCGGGACTGGGGCCAATGAGCAGTTCTTC. Translating it yields CASSGPGTGANEQFF.

This clone showed up just a few times. The chain is built from TRBV14 and TRBJ2-7; D is undetermined. The CDR3 contains 14 residues. The V gene lost 2 bases and the J gene lost 4 bases, with 12 bases spanning the gap. Germline V gene lookup returns CDR1 SGHDN and CDR2 FVKESK. The CDR3, as DNA: TGTGCCAGCAGCCAAAAGGGCCGTCATTACGAGCAGTACTTC. Encoded protein: CASSQKGRHYEQYF.

This sequence joins TRBV5-5 and TRBJ2-3; D may be TRBD2 (7 bases). This CDR3 has 14 residues. Trimming left V 6 bases short and J 2 bases short, with 13 bases between. Germline assignment: CDR1 SGHKS and CDR2 YYEKEE (reference sequence). CDR3: CASNKGGFTDTQYF. The CDR3 nucleotides read TGTGCCAGCAATAAGGGGGGGTTCACAGATACGCAGTATTTT.

About this clone: This CDR3 is also generated by other DNA sequences in the sample. The J gene is TRBJ2-2, the V gene TRBV7-3, with no clear D. The germline CDR1 and CDR2 sequences are SGHTA and FQGTGA. This CDR3 is 11 amino acids long. The ends were cut back, 5 bases at V and 4 bases at J, with 2 bases in the middle. The CDR3 reads CASSLTGELFF. The CDR3 DNA is TGTGCCAGCAGCCTCACCGGGGAGCTGTTTTTT.

This rearrangement joins TRBV5-1 to TRBJ2-1; 8 bases align to TRBD1. V shed 5 bases, J shed 9 bases, and the junction held 13 bases outside the gene matches. Germline V gives CDR1 SGHRS, CDR2 YFSETQ. The CDR3 is made up of 15 amino acids. CDR3 protein: CASSSQTTGVGEQFF. For the CDR3, the DNA is TGCGCCAGCAGTTCTCAAACGACAGGGGTGGGTGAGCAGTTCTTC.

V is TRBV14 and J is TRBJ1-1; D gene unclear. V lost 1 base to trimming and J lost 1 base, with 4 bases between them. There are 13 residues in the CDR3. Germline V lookup: CDR1 SGHDN, CDR2 FVKESK. CDR3 bases: TGTGCCAGCAGCCAAGTAGGGAACACTGAAGCTTTCTTT. This codes for CASSQVGNTEAFF.

The chain joins TRBV19 to TRBJ2-3; D possibly corresponds to TRBD2 (6 bases). The germline V and J ends were trimmed by 3 bases and 3 bases, with 19 bases remaining between them. Germline values: CDR1 LNHDA, CDR2 SQIVND (reference sequence). This CDR3 comprises 17 residues. This chain's CDR3 is CASSISFSAGRTDTQYF. CDR3 nucleotide sequence: TGTGCCAGTAGTATTTCGTTCTCGGCGGGAAGAACAGATACGCAGTATTTT.

This chain links TRBV7-9 with TRBJ2-3; D possibly corresponds to TRBD2 (5 bases). The length of the CDR3 is 19 residues. Trimming stripped 3 bases from V and 6 bases from J, with 28 bases between. CDR1 is SEHNR and CDR2 is FQNEAQ in the germline V gene (reference sequence). The CDR3 DNA is TGTGCCAGCAGCTTTACTCTGTCGGTTGGGAGTGGCCCCGGGGATACGCAGTATTTT. Protein: CASSFTLSVGSGPGDTQYF.

This rearrangement joins TRBV28 to TRBJ1-3; D is undetermined. This CDR3 has 14 amino acids. Germline-derived CDR1 and CDR2 are MDHEN and SYDVKM. Trimming took 7 bases from V and 0 from J, leaving 10 bases between them. CDR3 in DNA: TGTGCCAGCATTAAGCTATCCTCTGGAAACACCATATATTTT. Its protein is CASIKLSSGNTIYF.

The CDR3 coding sequence is TGCGCCAGCAGCCAGGTGGGGATTAGCTCCTACGAGCAGTACTTC. It translates to CASSQVGISSYEQYF. The chain combines TRBV4-3 with TRBJ2-7; no clear D. Germline CDR1 reads LGHNA; CDR2 reads YSLEER. The CDR3 length is 15 residues. Trimming removed 3 bases from V and 0 bases from J, with 12 bases in between.

This chain uses TRBV19 with TRBJ2-5, with 8 positions matching TRBD1. V dropped 4 bases and J dropped 2; count of bases not matched to a gene: 9. This CDR3 contains 16 residues. From germline, CDR1 is LNHDA and CDR2 SQIVND (reference sequence). This CDR3 reads CASSNGQGRGQETQYF. The CDR3 region has the DNA TGTGCCAGTAGTAACGGACAGGGACGAGGGCAAGAGACCCAGTACTTC.